This T cell receptor (beta chain) was sequenced in a study of control samples from healthy donors and cancer patients. V was clipped by 1 base and J by 5 bases, with 5 bases between them. There are 12 residues in the CDR3. Germline loops: CDR1 SGHTA, CDR2 FQGNSA. The repertoire was sequenced with immunoSEQ multiplex PCR; TCRdb's copy has only in-frame clones and lacks some. The table shows 25,000 to 35,000 clones, with approximately 94% occurring only once. Sequencing was carried out using blood. The chain is built from TRBV7-2 and TRBJ1-2; no firm D call. The TCR originated in a man aged 55-75 years in good health. This CDR3 is CASSLVGYGYTF. The CDR3 region has the DNA TGTGCCAGCAGCTTAGTTGGGTATGGCTACACCTTC.